The 28 T cell receptor beta chains in this list originate from one sample, sequenced in a study of cytomegalovirus exposure and HLA in healthy donors. The primer mix had 60 Vbeta and 13 Jbeta primers. Data came from immunoSEQ multiplex PCR; TCRdb stores just in-frame clones and leaves some out. Of approximately 170,000 clones listed, more than 80% are singletons. The sample taken for sequencing was PBMCs. Source of these receptors: a male donor in good health and CMV-seronegative.

This chain connects TRBV18 to TRBJ2-1, with 7 bases matching TRBD1. The J segment lost 3 bases and the V segment lost 1 base, leaving 6 bases of the junction unmatched. CDR1 is KGHSH and CDR2 is LQKENI in the germline V gene. The CDR3 totals 16 residues. This CDR3 is CASSPRDSPFYNEQFF. The CDR3 coding sequence is TGTGCCAGCTCACCACGGGACAGCCCTTTCTACAATGAGCAGTTCTTC. Looking up the rest from reference TRBV18 and TRBJ2-1 gives the full variable domain: NAGVMQNPRHLVRRRGQEARLRCSPMKGHSHVYWYRQLPEEGLKFMVYLQKENIIDESGMPKERFSAEFPKEGPSILRIQQVVRGDSAAYFCASSPRDSPFYNEQFFGPGTRLTVL.

This rearrangement joins TRBV7-9 to TRBJ2-7, with D tentatively TRBD1 (5 bases). The V and J ends lost 2 bases and 3 bases respectively, with 8 bases between them. The CDR3 covers 13 residues. Germline CDR1 and CDR2: SEHNR and FQNEAQ (reference sequence). CDR3 in amino acids: CASSLPDIYEQYF. The CDR3 DNA sequence: TGTGCCAGCAGCTTACCGGACATCTACGAGCAGTACTTC.

The chain is built from TRBV18 and TRBJ2-2, with 10 positions matching TRBD2. There are 18 residues in the CDR3. V lost 1 base, J lost 4 bases, and 9 bases stayed unmatched. CDR1 and CDR2 from the germline V gene are KGHSH and LQKENI. The CDR3 bases are TGTGCCAGCTCACCACTATCCGGGACTAGCGTATCCACCGGGGAGCTGTTTTTT. Translated: CASSPLSGTSVSTGELFF.

This chain uses TRBV4-2 with TRBJ2-5; 8 positions match TRBD2. The assigned J gene may be wrong: the sequence end matches TRBJ2-7 better. Germline values: CDR1 LGHNA, CDR2 YNFKEQ. This CDR3 has 15 amino acids. As DNA, the CDR3 is TGTGCCAGCAGCCAAGAATCGGGACTAGCCTACGAGCAGTACTTC. Protein product: CASSQESGLAYEQYF.

Regarding this clone: The junction departs from germline at one end; a sequencing error may be responsible. The gene calls are TRBV7-2 and TRBJ2-3, with 8 bases that match TRBD1. The germline gives CDR1 SGHTA, CDR2 FQGNSA. The CDR3 loop spans 11 amino acids. This CDR3 reads CASSTPGQEIF. In DNA form, the CDR3 reads TGTGCCAGCAGCACGCCGGGACAGGAGATTTTT.

The chain carries TRBV5-1 and TRBJ2-5, with TRBD2 identical over 9 bases. This CDR3 comprises 14 residues. The germline V gene encodes CDR1 SGHRS and CDR2 YFSETQ. J gave up 1 base and V 4 bases, and 2 bases lay outside the gene matches. The CDR3 is CASSTGLAQETQYF. CDR3 DNA sequence: TGCGCCAGCAGCACGGGACTAGCCCAAGAGACCCAGTACTTC. Drawing the rest from reference TRBV5-1 and TRBJ2-5, the complete variable domain is KAGVTQTPRYLIKTRGQQVTLSCSPISGHRSVSWYQQTPGQGLQFLFEYFSETQRNKGNFPGRFSGRQFSNSRSEMNVSTLELGDSALYLCASSTGLAQETQYFGPGTRLLVL.

This clone was counted only a few times. This rearrangement joins TRBV12-5 to TRBJ2-1; D is unresolved. CDR3 length: 12 amino acids. V was trimmed by 1 base and J by 10 bases, leaving 8 bases between them. Germline loops: CDR1 LGHNT, CDR2 FRNRAP. The CDR3 sequence is CASGLEEAEQFF. The CDR3 DNA reads as TGTGCTAGTGGTTTGGAAGAAGCGGAGCAGTTCTTC.

This clone was detected once. V gene TRBV28 combines with J gene TRBJ2-3; 10 bases match TRBD2. The CDR3 loop spans 18 amino acids. The V segment lost 3 bases and the J segment 2 bases; nucleotides outside the gene matches: 11. The germline V gene has CDR1 MDHEN and CDR2 SYDVKM. CDR3 loop: CASSFSLAGVGITDTQYF. The CDR3 nucleotides read TGTGCCAGCAGTTTTAGCCTAGCGGGAGTCGGGATCACAGATACGCAGTATTTT. The entire variable domain, with the rest obtained from reference TRBV28 and TRBJ2-3, is as follows: DVKVTQSSRYLVKRTGEKVFLECVQDMDHENMFWYRQDPGLGLRLIYFSYDVKMKEKGDIPEGYSVSREKKERFSLILESASTNQTSMYLCASSFSLAGVGITDTQYFGPGTRLTVL.

J is TRBJ2-7 and V is TRBV4-1; TRBD1 aligns across 8 bases. Trimming removed 1 base from V and 6 bases from J; junction bases left unmatched: 2. Germline lookup yields CDR1 MGHRA and CDR2 YSYEKL. This CDR3 comprises 13 residues. CDR3 amino acids: CASSQVTGAEQYF. The CDR3 nucleotides are TGCGCCAGCAGCCAAGTGACAGGGGCCGAGCAGTACTTC.

The chain is built from TRBV5-4 and TRBJ2-3, with D maybe TRBD2 (5 bases). Germline V gene data show CDR1 as SGHNT and CDR2 as YYREEE (reference sequence). The CDR3 has 15 residues. Trimming took off 0 bases at V and 4 bases at J, with 12 bases between the two ends. This CDR3 is CASSLGAGIPDTQYF. The CDR3 nucleotides read TGTGCCAGCAGCTTGGGCGCCGGGATCCCAGATACGCAGTATTTT.

J is TRBJ1-6 and V is TRBV27; D unresolved. The germline V gene encodes CDR1 MNHEY and CDR2 SMNVEV (reference sequence). This CDR3 comprises 13 residues. V was cut by 6 bases and J by 0 bases, with 3 bases left in between. The CDR3 sequence is CASSISYNSPLHF. The CDR3 DNA reads as TGTGCCAGCAGCATCTCCTATAATTCACCCCTCCACTTT.

The J gene is TRBJ1-4, the V gene TRBV9; D is uncertain. Trimming took 4 bases from V and 6 from J, leaving 10 bases between them. CDR3 length: 13 amino acids. Germline CDR1 is SGDLS and CDR2 is YYNGEE. CDR3 DNA sequence: TGTGCCAGCAGCTCCGGGGAAGATGAAAAACTGTTTTTT. Its translation is CASSSGEDEKLFF.

The chain recombines TRBV30 with TRBJ2-1, with TRBD1 matching over 7 bases. The CDR3 sequence is 12 residues long. V lost 2 bases to trimming and J lost 6 bases; unmatched junction nucleotides: 1. The germline CDR1 and CDR2 sequences are GTSNPN and SVGIG (reference sequence). The CDR3 bases are TGTGCCTGGAGTTACAGGGGCAATGAGCAGTTCTTC. Protein sequence: CAWSYRGNEQFF.

The chain employs TRBV14 and TRBJ2-7; 7 bases fit TRBD1. CDR1 and CDR2 from the germline V gene are SGHDN and FVKESK. The junction had 8 bases not matched to a gene; V was cut back by 3 bases and J by 3 bases. The CDR3 has 15 amino acids. The CDR3 here is CASSQAGTVVYEQYF. The CDR3, as DNA: TGTGCCAGCAGCCAGGCCGGGACAGTAGTCTACGAGCAGTACTTC.

This clone was detected a few times. The chain carries TRBV28 and TRBJ2-1, with 7 nucleotides matching TRBD2. The CDR3 loop spans 12 amino acids. Germline assignment: CDR1 MDHEN and CDR2 SYDVKM. J lost 7 bases, V lost 11 bases, and 8 bases had no gene match. This chain's CDR3 is CALAGVGNEQFF. The CDR3 DNA reads TGTGCCCTCGCGGGAGTGGGGAATGAGCAGTTCTTC. Based on the CDR3 plus reference TRBV28 and TRBJ2-1, the full variable domain is DVKVTQSSRYLVKRTGEKVFLECVQDMDHENMFWYRQDPGLGLRLIYFSYDVKMKEKGDIPEGYSVSREKKERFSLILESASTNQTSMYLCALAGVGNEQFFGPGTRLTVL.

V gene TRBV5-1 combines with J gene TRBJ1-1; 8 nucleotides line up with TRBD1. The length of the CDR3 is 14 residues. V lost 1 base and J lost 4; bases outside the gene matches: 3. Germline CDR1 SGHRS, CDR2 YFSETQ. The CDR3 nucleotides are TGCGCCAGCAGCTTGACAGGGGGGGTCACTGAAGCTTTCTTT. Encoded protein: CASSLTGGVTEAFF.

The chain is built from TRBV5-1 and TRBJ2-5; D possibly corresponds to TRBD1 (6 bases). Germline CDR1 and CDR2: SGHRS and YFSETQ. This CDR3 spans 14 amino acids. Trimming removed 0 bases at V and 5 bases at J, with 11 bases between. CDR3 protein: CASSLATGLETQYF. CDR3 DNA sequence: TGCGCCAGCAGCTTGGCTACAGGGCTCGAGACCCAGTACTTC.

The chain is built from TRBV7-2 and TRBJ2-5, with TRBD2 as a possible D gene (5 bases). CDR3 length: 15 amino acids. The ends were cut back, 1 base at V and 5 bases at J, with 14 bases in the middle. CDR1 is SGHTA, CDR2 FQGNSA, per germline. The DNA of the CDR3 is TGTGCCAGCAGCTTAGTAGGCAGCCCGGGGGAGACCCAGTACTTC. Its translation is CASSLVGSPGETQYF.

The chain combines TRBV30 with TRBJ2-2, with D perhaps matching TRBD1 (6 bases). The V end was cut by 5 bases, the J end by 6 bases, with 16 bases between. The CDR3 has 14 amino acids. CDR1 is GTSNPN, CDR2 SVGIG, per germline (reference sequence). The CDR3 reads CAWGAGTSAGELFF. CDR3 bases: TGTGCCTGGGGGGCCGGGACATCTGCCGGGGAGCTGTTTTTT.

The V gene is TRBV7-3, the J gene TRBJ2-2; D uncertain. The V and J ends lost 0 bases and 7 bases respectively, with 6 bases between them. Germline CDR1 SGHTA, CDR2 FQGTGA. CDR3 length equals 13 residues. As DNA, the CDR3 is TGTGCCAGCAGCTTAACCAGAAGCGGGGAGCTGTTTTTT. Residues: CASSLTRSGELFF.

This rearrangement joins TRBV18 to TRBJ2-7; 8 bases align to TRBD2. The length of the CDR3 is 15 residues. V was pared by 4 bases and J by 2 bases, with 7 bases of the junction left unmatched. The germline CDR1 and CDR2 sequences are KGHSH and LQKENI. The CDR3 sequence: CASSRPGLGTYEQYF. The CDR3 nucleotides are TGTGCCAGCTCACGACCGGGACTAGGGACCTACGAGCAGTACTTC. Full variable domain (outside the CDR3, taken from reference TRBV18 and TRBJ2-7): NAGVMQNPRHLVRRRGQEARLRCSPMKGHSHVYWYRQLPEEGLKFMVYLQKENIIDESGMPKERFSAEFPKEGPSILRIQQVVRGDSAAYFCASSRPGLGTYEQYFGPGTRLTVT.

The V and J genes are TRBV30 and TRBJ2-7; TRBD1 aligns across 11 bases. Germline CDR1 reads GTSNPN; CDR2 reads SVGIG (reference sequence). This CDR3 has 15 amino acids. With 4 bases clipped from V and 4 bases from J, the junction kept 9 bases outside the gene matches. CDR3 DNA: TGTGCCTGGAAGCGGGACAGGGGGAATTTTTACGAGCAGTACTTC. It is translated as CAWKRDRGNFYEQYF. Filled out from reference TRBV30 and TRBJ2-7, the complete variable domain reads SQTIHQWPATLVQPVGSPLSLECTVEGTSNPNLYWYRQAAGRGLQLLFYSVGIGQISSEVPQNLSASRPQDRQFILSSKKLLLSDSGFYLCAWKRDRGNFYEQYFGPGTRLTVT.

This chain uses TRBV5-1 with TRBJ2-3, with D perhaps matching TRBD1 (6 bases). Per germline, CDR1 SGHRS and CDR2 YFSETQ. The V end lost 6 bases, the J end lost 1 base, and 15 bases lay between the germline ends. The CDR3 runs to 15 residues. The CDR3 DNA follows: TGCGCCAGCACCCCCTTCAGGACAGGCACAGATACGCAGTATTTT. Translating gives CASTPFRTGTDTQYF.

This clone was counted a single time. The chain combines TRBV7-9 with TRBJ2-3, with D perhaps matching TRBD1 (6 bases). V was shortened by 5 bases and J by 0 bases, with 12 bases between the two germline ends. This CDR3 comprises 15 residues. Germline CDR1 SEHNR, CDR2 FQNEAQ (reference sequence). The CDR3, as DNA: TGTGCCAGCAGCAAGCTGGGACAAAGCACAGATACGCAGTATTTT. Translating gives CASSKLGQSTDTQYF. The full variable domain, completed using reference TRBV7-9 and TRBJ2-3, is DTGVSQNPRHKITKRGQNVTFRCDPISEHNRLYWYRQTLGQGPEFLTYFQNEAQLEKSRLLSDRFSAERPKGSFSTLEIQRTEQGDSAMYLCASSKLGQSTDTQYFGPGTRLTVL.

This clone was seen only once. The chain carries TRBV4-2 and TRBJ1-3; 11 bases match TRBD1. The trim removed 3 bases at V and 2 bases at J, leaving 0 bases unmatched. The germline CDR1 and CDR2 sequences are LGHNA and YNFKEQ. The CDR3 loop spans 15 amino acids. CDR3 region: CASSQDRGPGNTIYF. In DNA, the CDR3 is TGTGCCAGCAGCCAGGACAGGGGGCCTGGAAACACCATATATTTT.

The chain combines TRBV5-1 with TRBJ2-2; D is possibly TRBD1 (6 bases). The CDR3 consists of 16 residues. The germline V gene has CDR1 SGHRS and CDR2 YFSETQ. V shed 0 bases and J shed 0 bases, with 9 bases lying between them. For the CDR3, the DNA is TGCGCCAGCAGCTTGGCTGGACAGCCGAACACCGGGGAGCTGTTTTTT. Its protein is CASSLAGQPNTGELFF.

As for this clone: This same CDR3 is encoded by further DNA sequences in the sample. The CDR3 protein is CASSVEQGGEKLFF. The CDR3 bases are TGTGCCAGCAGCGTAGAACAGGGTGGCGAAAAACTGTTTTTT. The genes are TRBV9 and TRBJ1-4; D is possibly TRBD1 (6 bases). Trimming cost V 0 bases and J 8 bases, with 11 bases left between them. The CDR3 is 14 residues long. In germline, CDR1 is SGDLS, CDR2 YYNGEE.

The chain joins TRBV5-1 to TRBJ2-1, with D maybe TRBD2 (5 bases). With 2 bases removed from V and 4 bases from J, the gap between germline ends came to 10 bases. CDR3 length: 14 amino acids. Germline loops: CDR1 SGHRS, CDR2 YFSETQ. The CDR3 loop is CASSFGLNYNEQFF. The CDR3, as DNA: TGCGCCAGCAGCTTTGGACTGAATTACAATGAGCAGTTCTTC.